These 27 T cell receptor beta chains share one sample of origin, sequenced in a study of blood T cells in healthy people across ages. A sample-barcoded 5' primer and a J-beta primer mix were used in a second PCR of about 6 to 12 cycles. From the 5' RACE reads, TCRdb called clonotypes with MiXCR, one entry per CDR3 protein. The profile shows roughly 800,000 distinct CDR3 sequences, around half of them singletons. The material sequenced was blood. Receptor source: an elderly man in good health.

The gene calls are TRBV12-3 or TRBV12-4 and TRBJ2-7; 8 bases agree with TRBD1. Germline trimming cut 4 bases from V and 5 bases from J; bases unmatched to any gene: 7. This CDR3 comprises 14 residues. CDR3 bases: TGTGCCAGCAGTTCGAGGCAGGGGGCTGACGAGCAGTACTTC. It translates to CASSSRQGADEQYF.

This sequence joins TRBV28 and TRBJ2-5; TRBD2 matches at 13 bases. From germline, CDR1 is MDHEN and CDR2 SYDVKM. The CDR3 spans 11 residues. Unmatched junction bases numbered 1, after V lost 5 bases and J lost 13 bases. CDR3 residues: CASSTSGRAYF. The CDR3 bases are TGTGCCAGCAGTACTAGCGGGAGGGCGTACTTC.

The CDR3, as DNA: TGTGCCAGCAGAGGACCAAGGGGGAAGGGTGGCTACACCTTC. Translating it yields CASRGPRGKGGYTF. V is TRBV6-5 and J is TRBJ1-2; D perhaps matches TRBD1 (6 bases). This CDR3 region has 14 residues. V was trimmed by 6 bases and J by 7 bases, leaving 18 bases between them. Germline CDR1 reads MNHEY; CDR2 reads SVGAGI.

The chain carries TRBV5-1 and TRBJ2-5; D may be TRBD1 or TRBD2 (6 bases each). The closer fit of TRBJ2-7 to the DNA end suggests the J call may be wrong. This CDR3 has 15 residues. The germline V gene encodes CDR1 SGHRS and CDR2 YFSETQ. For the CDR3, the DNA is TGCGCCAGCAGCACCGGGACCCTCGGGGGCAACGAGCAGTACTTC. Protein sequence: CASSTGTLGGNEQYF.

This chain's CDR3 is CASMPRARRTGLGNEQFF. The CDR3 nucleotides read TGTGCCAGCATGCCTAGAGCACGCCGGACAGGGTTGGGGAATGAGCAGTTCTTC. The rearrangement links TRBV7-2 to TRBJ2-1, with 8 bases aligning to TRBD1. This CDR3 contains 18 residues. Trimming cost V 7 bases and J 7 bases; bases outside gene matches: 21. Germline loops: CDR1 SGHTA, CDR2 FQGNSA.

The chain uses TRBV3-1 and TRBJ2-7; possible D gene TRBD2, 5 bases. Germline assignment: CDR1 LGHDT and CDR2 YNNKEL (reference sequence). V lost 7 bases and J 5 bases, leaving 12 bases between the germline ends. The CDR3 runs to 12 residues. Here the CDR3 reads CASKSGGNEQYF. CDR3 DNA sequence: TGTGCCAGCAAAAGCGGAGGCAACGAGCAGTACTTC.

This clonotype was seen a few times. V is TRBV5-1 and J is TRBJ1-2; TRBD1 aligns across 10 bases. Per germline, CDR1 SGHRS and CDR2 YFSETQ. After removal of 4 bases from V and 4 bases from J, the junction contained 7 bases not matched to a gene. CDR3 length: 15 amino acids. CDR3 residues: CASSPSGTGAYGYTF. CDR3 DNA: TGCGCCAGCAGCCCGAGCGGGACAGGGGCCTATGGCTACACCTTC.

This clonotype was recorded a few times. The chain is built from TRBV7-9 and TRBJ1-6; D is perhaps TRBD1 (5 bases). There are 15 residues in the CDR3. The germline V gene encodes CDR1 SEHNR and CDR2 FQNEAQ (reference sequence). V lost 0 bases and J lost 11, with 14 bases in between. The CDR3 DNA follows: TGTGCCAGCAGCTTAGCGATGGGGGTGAGTGCACCCCTCCACTTT. It codes for CASSLAMGVSAPLHF. Full variable domain (remainder filled in from reference TRBV7-9 and TRBJ1-6): DTGVSQNPRHKITKRGQNVTFRCDPISEHNRLYWYRQTLGQGPEFLTYFQNEAQLEKSRLLSDRFSAERPKGSFSTLEIQRTEQGDSAMYLCASSLAMGVSAPLHFGNGTRLTVT.

CDR3 residues: CASSSGTSGRDEQFF. The CDR3, as DNA: TGTGCCAGCAGTTCCGGGACTAGCGGGAGGGATGAGCAGTTCTTC. V and J are TRBV12-3 or TRBV12-4 and TRBJ2-1, with 16 bases lining up with TRBD2. This CDR3 has 15 residues. V shed 4 bases and J 8 bases; nucleotides not matched to a gene: 2.

The chain has TRBV18 and TRBJ2-4; 8 bases are a match to TRBD2. The last part of the DNA fits TRBJ2-7 better; the J call may be wrong. The germline CDR1 and CDR2 sequences are KGHSH and LQKENI. CDR3 length: 13 amino acids. The CDR3 region has the DNA TGTGCCAGCTCACTGACTAGCGACTACGAGCAGTACTTC. Encoded protein: CASSLTSDYEQYF.

The chain carries TRBV29-1 and TRBJ2-1; 7 nucleotides line up with TRBD2. Trimming took 4 bases from V and 6 from J; bases not matched to a gene: 3. The CDR3 extends over 12 amino acids. Germline V gives CDR1 SQVTM, CDR2 ANQGSEA. The CDR3 nucleotides read TGCAGCGTTGGGCGACTAGCCAATGAGCAGTTCTTC. This translates into CSVGRLANEQFF.

The J gene is TRBJ2-7, the V gene TRBV28; D may be TRBD2 (6 bases). V lost 2 bases and J 7 bases, leaving 12 bases between the germline ends. The CDR3 runs 13 residues. Germline CDR1 is MDHEN and CDR2 is SYDVKM. CDR3 residues: CASSLTTRGEQYF. CDR3 nucleotides: TGTGCCAGCAGTTTAACGACCCGGGGGGAGCAGTACTTC.

The chain has TRBV12-5 and TRBJ2-1; no firm D call. V was shortened by 1 base and J by 13 bases, with 8 bases between the two germline ends. The CDR3 extends over 11 amino acids. From germline, CDR1 is LGHNT and CDR2 FRNRAP. In DNA, the CDR3 is TGTGCTAGTGGTTTGGGACGAGTACAGTTCTTC. Translation gives CASGLGRVQFF.

The chain carries TRBV20-1 and TRBJ2-7, with TRBD2 as a possible D gene (5 bases). Germline CDR1 is DFQATT and CDR2 is SNEGSKA (reference sequence). This CDR3 is built from 14 residues. Trimming left V 5 bases short and J 0 bases short, with 14 bases between. CDR3 bases: TGCAGTGCTGTTCGGACTGAAGGCTCCTACGAGCAGTACTTC. This encodes CSAVRTEGSYEQYF.

This clonotype was observed a single time. CDR3 sequence: CASSWAGTSGSGEQFF. The CDR3 DNA sequence: TGTGCCAGCAGCTGGGCCGGGACTAGCGGGAGTGGGGAGCAGTTCTTC. V gene TRBV7-2 combines with J gene TRBJ2-1, with 14 bases aligning to TRBD2. V shed 4 bases, J shed 10 bases, and the junction held 9 bases outside the gene matches. Germline values: CDR1 SGHTA, CDR2 FQGNSA. This CDR3 is built from 16 residues.

The V and J genes are TRBV7-9 and TRBJ1-2; the D is unclear. V lost 3 bases, J lost 4 bases, and 9 bases lay in between. This CDR3 region has 13 residues. CDR1 and CDR2 from the germline V gene are SEHNR and FQNEAQ (reference sequence). The CDR3 nucleotides read TGTGCCAGCAGCTTGCCCCCGTTCTATGGCTACACCTTC. It is translated as CASSLPPFYGYTF. Looking up the rest from reference TRBV7-9 and TRBJ1-2 gives the full variable domain: DTGVSQNPRHKITKRGQNVTFRCDPISEHNRLYWYRQTLGQGPEFLTYFQNEAQLEKSRLLSDRFSAERPKGSFSTLEIQRTEQGDSAMYLCASSLPPFYGYTFGSGTRLTVV.

V and J are TRBV7-9 and TRBJ1-6, with D tentatively TRBD1 (6 bases). CDR1 is SEHNR, CDR2 FQNEAQ, per germline (reference sequence). Deletions cut 5 bases from V and 9 bases from J, with 20 bases between. The CDR3 extends over 16 amino acids. CDR3 in DNA: TGTGCCAGCAGCAAAAAACAGGGAGAACATGGTTCACCCCTCCACTTT. Its translation is CASSKKQGEHGSPLHF.

For this clonotype: The junction departs from the called germline gene at one end, perhaps through a read error. The chain employs TRBV12-3 or TRBV12-4 and TRBJ2-1; 8 bases are shared with TRBD2. The CDR3 extends over 15 amino acids. The CDR3 sequence is CASSPLAGSYNERFF. The CDR3 DNA reads TGTGCCAGCAGTCCTCTAGCGGGCTCCTACAATGAGCGGTTCTTC.

V is TRBV7-2 and J is TRBJ2-1; 7 bases are a match to TRBD2. CDR1 is SGHTA and CDR2 is FQGNSA in the germline V gene. V shed 1 base, J shed 3 bases, and the junction held 12 bases outside the gene matches. This CDR3 is 18 amino acids long. CDR3 DNA: TGTGCCAGCAGCTTAGGCTTTCGGCGGGGGAGTGGCTACAATGAGCAGTTCTTC. This sequence encodes CASSLGFRRGSGYNEQFF. Full variable domain (rest looked up from reference TRBV7-2 and TRBJ2-1): GAGVSQSPSNKVTEKGKDVELRCDPISGHTALYWYRQSLGQGLEFLIYFQGNSAPDKSGLPSDRFSAERTGGSVSTLTIQRTQQEDSAVYLCASSLGFRRGSGYNEQFFGPGTRLTVL.

The chain recombines TRBV6-5 with TRBJ2-1; 10 nucleotides line up with TRBD2. J lost 9 bases, V lost 5 bases, and 13 bases had no gene match. This CDR3 region has 16 residues. Germline V gene data show CDR1 as MNHEY and CDR2 as SVGAGI. The CDR3 protein is CASSRTLAGVVGEQFF. The CDR3 DNA reads TGTGCCAGCAGTCGGACCCTAGCGGGAGTAGTTGGTGAGCAGTTCTTC.

This rearrangement joins TRBV7-9 to TRBJ2-4; the D is unclear. The J call may be mistaken, given a closer DNA end match to TRBJ2-7. CDR1 SEHNR and CDR2 FQNEAQ come from the germline V gene (reference sequence). The CDR3 is made up of 13 amino acids. CDR3 nucleotides: TGTGCCAGCAGCTCGACCCCGTCGGCCGAGCAGTACTTC. Translation: CASSSTPSAEQYF.

This clonotype was picked up a small number of times. This CDR3 is CASSCQNTEAFF. CDR3 nucleotides: TGTGCCAGCAGTTGCCAAAACACTGAAGCTTTCTTT. V usage is TRBV6-8 and J usage is TRBJ1-1; no reliable D call. Germline values: CDR1 MNHGY, CDR2 SAAAGT. V lost 4 bases and J 2 bases, leaving 5 bases between the germline ends. The CDR3 totals 12 residues.

The V call is TRBV10-3, the J call TRBJ2-2; no clear D. This CDR3 is built from 11 residues. Looked up from germline, CDR1 is ENHRY and CDR2 is SYGVKD. V was trimmed by 4 bases and J by 4 bases, leaving 1 base between them. The CDR3 bases are TGTGCCATCAGTGTCACCGGGGAGCTGTTTTTT. This codes for CAISVTGELFF.

This clonotype was seen more than once but under ten times. This rearrangement joins TRBV12-3 or TRBV12-4 to TRBJ2-7, with 10 bases matching TRBD1. V lost 6 bases and J lost 1; bases outside the gene matches: 6. The CDR3 extends over 15 amino acids. The CDR3 is CASRLTGGRSYEQYF. The CDR3 DNA sequence: TGTGCCAGCAGATTGACAGGGGGCAGGTCCTACGAGCAGTACTTC.

V and J are TRBV6-1 and TRBJ2-7; D possibly corresponds to TRBD2 (6 bases). Trimming shortened V by 3 bases and J by 6 bases, and 9 bases separated the two germline ends. This CDR3 region has 12 residues. Germline V gene data show CDR1 as MNHNS and CDR2 as SASEGT. The CDR3 nucleotides are TGTGCCAGCAGTGAGGGCGGGACCGAGCAGTACTTC. This sequence encodes CASSEGGTEQYF.

The table lists this clonotype with a count of one. The V call is TRBV2, the J call TRBJ2-1, with 7 nucleotides matching TRBD1. There are 17 residues in the CDR3. Germline CDR1 SNHLY, CDR2 FYNNEI. Unmatched junction bases numbered 15, after V lost 6 bases and J lost 4 bases. This CDR3 is CASSPNETGWGYNEQFF. In DNA, the CDR3 is TGTGCCAGCAGCCCCAATGAGACAGGGTGGGGTTACAATGAGCAGTTCTTC.

The V call is TRBV5-1, the J call TRBJ2-5; D perhaps matches TRBD1 (5 bases). The DNA matches TRBJ2-7 better at its end, which makes the J call doubtful. The CDR3 covers 16 residues. Germline CDR1 is SGHRS and CDR2 is YFSETQ. The CDR3 protein is CASSLKGPVDSYEQYF. Here the CDR3 DNA reads TGCGCCAGCAGCTTGAAGGGGCCTGTGGATTCCTACGAGCAGTACTTC.